In its sample, the clone carrying this TCR beta chain was seen a few times. The sample comes from a study of blood T cell repertoires in COVID-19. Looking at the study overall: Donors in the United States, Italy and Spain gave samples during acute or convalescent COVID-19. Sources were T cells, B-cell-depleted T cells, or PBMCs; the material itself was cDNA or gDNA.

Authors' data handling: By means of reference gene primer amplification, nucleated cell counts were estimated. Using immunoSEQ multiplex PCR, the repertoire was profiled, and TCRdb retains in-frame clones only, with some absent. The V and J calls and clone size are taken from that table; D and trimming were inferred from the DNA. Among 150,000 to 200,000 clones, around 89% were seen once, and the ten largest hold roughly 0.6%. The TCR was taken from a man aged 50 to 59 with acute or convalescent COVID-19. The sequenced sample was peripheral blood.

The CDR3 region is CASALTENSNQPQHF. CDR3 sequence (DNA): TGTGCCAGCGCTTTGACAGAGAATAGCAATCAGCCCCAGCATTTT. The chain recombines TRBV27 with TRBJ1-5; the D gene is possibly TRBD1 (5 bases). The germline V gene has CDR1 MNHEY and CDR2 SMNVEV (reference sequence). Trimming left V 8 bases short and J 0 bases short, with 14 bases between. This CDR3 region has 15 residues.